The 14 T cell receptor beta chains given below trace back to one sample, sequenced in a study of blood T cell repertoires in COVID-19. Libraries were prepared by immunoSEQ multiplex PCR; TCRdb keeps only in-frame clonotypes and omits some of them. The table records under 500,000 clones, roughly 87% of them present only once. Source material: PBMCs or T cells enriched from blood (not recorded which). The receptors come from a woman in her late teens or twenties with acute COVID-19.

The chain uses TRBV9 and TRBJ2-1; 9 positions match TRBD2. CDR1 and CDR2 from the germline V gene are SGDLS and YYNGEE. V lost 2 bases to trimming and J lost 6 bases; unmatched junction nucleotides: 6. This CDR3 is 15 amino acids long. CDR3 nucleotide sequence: TGTGCCAGCAGCGTCCCAAGCGGGGGGTTCAATGAGCAGTTCTTC. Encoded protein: CASSVPSGGFNEQFF.

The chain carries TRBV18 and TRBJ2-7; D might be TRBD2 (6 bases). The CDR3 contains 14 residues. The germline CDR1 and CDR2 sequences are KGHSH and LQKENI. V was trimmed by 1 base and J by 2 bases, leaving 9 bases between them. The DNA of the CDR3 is TGTGCCAGCTCACCACGGAGGGGAGCCTACGAGCAGTACTTC. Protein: CASSPRRGAYEQYF. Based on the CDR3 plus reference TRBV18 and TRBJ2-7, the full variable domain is NAGVMQNPRHLVRRRGQEARLRCSPMKGHSHVYWYRQLPEEGLKFMVYLQKENIIDESGMPKERFSAEFPKEGPSILRIQQVVRGDSAAYFCASSPRRGAYEQYFGPGTRLTVT.

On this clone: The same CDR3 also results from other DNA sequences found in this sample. The CDR3 region is CASSASGTSTDTQYF. The CDR3 nucleotides read TGTGCCAGCAGTGCATCCGGGACTAGCACAGATACGCAGTATTTT. The chain uses TRBV9 and TRBJ2-3, with a weak D call TRBD2 (6 bases). This CDR3 is 15 amino acids long. The V gene lost 5 bases and the J gene lost 0 bases, with 13 bases spanning the gap. Germline CDR1 and CDR2: SGDLS and YYNGEE.

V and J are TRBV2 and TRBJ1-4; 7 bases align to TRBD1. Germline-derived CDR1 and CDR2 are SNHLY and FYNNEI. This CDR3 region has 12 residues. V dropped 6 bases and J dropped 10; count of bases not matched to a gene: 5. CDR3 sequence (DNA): TGTGCCAGCAGAACAGGGGTGGGAAAACTGTTTTTT. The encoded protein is CASRTGVGKLFF.

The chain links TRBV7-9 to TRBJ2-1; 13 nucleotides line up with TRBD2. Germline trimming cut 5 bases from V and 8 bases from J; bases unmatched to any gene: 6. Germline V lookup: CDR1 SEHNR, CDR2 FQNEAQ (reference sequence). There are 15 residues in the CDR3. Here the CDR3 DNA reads TGTGCCAGCAGCGCAGGGACTAGCGGGGCCGATGAGCAGTTCTTC. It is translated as CASSAGTSGADEQFF.

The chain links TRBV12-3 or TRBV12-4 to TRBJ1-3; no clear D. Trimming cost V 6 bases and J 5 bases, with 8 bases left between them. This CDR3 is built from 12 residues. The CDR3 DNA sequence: TGTGCCAGCAGGACAAGTCGAAACACCATATATTTT. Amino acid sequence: CASRTSRNTIYF.

Here the CDR3 DNA reads TGCGCCAGCAGAGACAGTCGGCCCGGCTCTGGAAACACCATATATTTT. Its protein product is CASRDSRPGSGNTIYF. The chain couples TRBV10-1 to TRBJ1-3; TRBD1 might be the D (5 bases). Trimming left V 6 bases short and J 0 bases short, with 15 bases between. The CDR3 is 16 residues long. Germline V gene data show CDR1 as WNHNN and CDR2 as SYGVQD (reference sequence).

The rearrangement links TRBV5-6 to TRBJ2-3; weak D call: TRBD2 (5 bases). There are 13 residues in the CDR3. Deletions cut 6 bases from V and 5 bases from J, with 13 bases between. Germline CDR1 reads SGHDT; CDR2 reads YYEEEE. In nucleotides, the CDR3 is TGTGCCAGCAAGGAGCGGAGAGGAGATACGCAGTATTTT. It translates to CASKERRGDTQYF.

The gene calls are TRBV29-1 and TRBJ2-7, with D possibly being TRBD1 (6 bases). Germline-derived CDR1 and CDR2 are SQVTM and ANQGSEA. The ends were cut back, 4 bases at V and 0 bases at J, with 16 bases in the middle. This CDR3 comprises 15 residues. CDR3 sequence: CSVANRDKNSYEQYF. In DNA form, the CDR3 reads TGCAGCGTTGCGAACCGGGACAAGAACTCCTACGAGCAGTACTTC.

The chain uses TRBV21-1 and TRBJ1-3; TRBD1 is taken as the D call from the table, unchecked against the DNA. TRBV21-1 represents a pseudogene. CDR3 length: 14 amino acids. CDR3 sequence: CASSNGRAGNTIYF. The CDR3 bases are TGTGCCAGCAGCAACGGCAGGGCTGGAAACACCATATATTTT.

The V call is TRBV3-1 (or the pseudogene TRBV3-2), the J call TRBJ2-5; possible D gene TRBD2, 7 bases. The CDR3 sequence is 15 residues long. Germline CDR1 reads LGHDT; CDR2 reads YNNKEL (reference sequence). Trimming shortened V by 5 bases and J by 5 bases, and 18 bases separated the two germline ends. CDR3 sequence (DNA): TGTGCCAGCAGCGCTCGGGGGGCCCTTAGGGAGACCCAGTACTTC. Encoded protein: CASSARGALRETQYF.

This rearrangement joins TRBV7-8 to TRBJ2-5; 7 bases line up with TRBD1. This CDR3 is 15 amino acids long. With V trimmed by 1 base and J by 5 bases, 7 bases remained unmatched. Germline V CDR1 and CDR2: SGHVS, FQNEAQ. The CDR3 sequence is CASSLDRGRFETQYF. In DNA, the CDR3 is TGTGCCAGCAGCTTAGACAGGGGAAGGTTTGAGACCCAGTACTTC.

The CDR3 spells CATSDGDTGHFGNIQYF. CDR3 DNA sequence: TGTGCCACCAGTGATGGGGACACAGGTCATTTCGGAAACATTCAGTACTTC. This chain joins TRBV24-1 and TRBJ2-4; D perhaps matches TRBD1 (6 bases). CDR3 length: 17 amino acids. Germline V gene lookup returns CDR1 KGHDR and CDR2 SFDVKD. V shed 3 bases and J shed 6 bases, with 20 bases lying between them.

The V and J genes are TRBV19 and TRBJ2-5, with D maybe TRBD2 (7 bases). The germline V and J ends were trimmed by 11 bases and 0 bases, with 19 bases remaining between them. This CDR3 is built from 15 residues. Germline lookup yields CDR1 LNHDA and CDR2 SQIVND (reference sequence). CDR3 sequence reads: CASRGGHGYQETQYF. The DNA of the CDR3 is TGTGCCTCGAGGGGGGGCCACGGGTACCAAGAGACCCAGTACTTC. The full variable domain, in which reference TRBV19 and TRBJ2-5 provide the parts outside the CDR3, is DGGITQSPKYLFRKEGQNVTLSCEQNLNHDAMYWYRQDPGQGLRLIYYSQIVNDFQKGDIAEGYSVSREKKESFPLTVTSAQKNPTAFYLCASRGGHGYQETQYFGPGTRLLVL.